The sequence of this TCR beta chain was determined in a study of T cell repertoires in cytomegalovirus infection. The CDR3 length is 15 residues. Germline CDR1 reads SGHTA; CDR2 reads FQGNSA. V was pared by 1 base and J by 3 bases, with 10 bases between. One entry per CDR3 protein, called by TCRdb with MiXCR from the reads. The sample includes under 250,000 distinct CDR3 sequences, under 8.5% of them seen just once. This clonotype has at least ten counts. Sample: PBMCs. The sequence was obtained from a human donor in good health (CMV status not recorded). Some clones in this sample may be carry-over from other donors' samples. This rearrangement joins TRBV7-2 to TRBJ1-5, with a weak D call TRBD1 (5 bases). CDR3 residues: CASSLGRQFNQPQHF. The DNA for the CDR3 is TGTGCCAGCAGCTTAGGTAGACAGTTCAATCAGCCCCAGCATTTT. Variable domain in full (rest from reference TRBV7-2 and TRBJ1-5): GAGVSQSPSNKVTEKGKDVELRCDPISGHTALYWYRQSLGQGLEFLIYFQGNSAPDKSGLPSDRFSAERTGGSVSTLTIQRTQQEDSAVYLCASSLGRQFNQPQHFGDGTRLSIL.